Listed below are T cell receptor beta chains from one sample, sequenced in a study of early T cells in non-severe SARS-CoV-2 infection. From the 5' RACE reads, TCRdb called clonotypes with MiXCR, one entry per CDR3 protein. The sample comprises 85,000 to 90,000 distinct CDR3 sequences, around an eighth of which are singletons, and 6.5% to 8.5% rests with the top ten. The sequencing sample was made of whole blood. Receptor source: an adult who was a healthcare worker with PCR-confirmed SARS-CoV-2 infection or an uninfected control (not recorded which). Both conserved end residues are part of each CDR3. Each record gives: D gene, V gene, J gene, clone size, CDR3 protein, CDR3 DNA. D genes are given only for firm matches. The size field is filled for only some rows; it gives once, few, many or a size class.

>-|TRBV5-4|TRBJ1-1|few
CASSFFPPGPQNTEAFF
TGTGCCAGCAGCTTTTTTCCCCCGGGACCGCAGAACACTGAAGCTTTCTTT
>TRBD2|TRBV5-1|TRBJ2-1|many
CASRPGTSGSNGEQFF
TGCGCCAGCAGGCCCGGGACTAGCGGGAGTAATGGTGAGCAGTTCTTC
>-|TRBV2|TRBJ2-7|-
CASTLRAPVGEQYF
TGTGCCAGCACCCTTAGGGCCCCGGTCGGCGAGCAGTACTTC
>-|TRBV6-5|TRBJ2-5|few
CASSWANGGETQYF
TGTGCCAGCAGTTGGGCGAACGGGGGAGAGACCCAGTACTTC
>-|TRBV7-9|TRBJ2-1|-
CASSPPATLGNEQFF
TGTGCCAGCAGCCCACCCGCTACATTGGGAAATGAGCAGTTCTTC
>-|TRBV10-3|TRBJ2-1|once
CAISDLFRTNKQFF
TGTGCCATCAGTGACCTGTTTCGTACGAATAAGCAGTTCTTC
>-|TRBV4-1|TRBJ2-5|-
CASSQDIRDQETQYF
TGCGCCAGCAGCCAAGATATCCGGGACCAAGAGACCCAGTACTTC
>-|TRBV5-6|TRBJ1-2|-
CASSLGLWGYTF
TGTGCCAGCAGCTTGGGGCTGTGGGGCTACACCTTC
>TRBD2|TRBV5-1|TRBJ2-1|-
CASSLEGTRYNEQFF
TGCGCCAGCAGCTTGGAGGGGACTAGGTACAATGAGCAGTTCTTC
>-|TRBV20-1|TRBJ2-7|-
CSARMSSYEQYF
TGCAGTGCTAGGATGAGCTCCTACGAGCAGTACTTC
>-|TRBV28|TRBJ2-1|-
CASSYTASVTYNEQFF
TGTGCCAGCAGTTACACGGCTAGCGTAACCTACAATGAGCAGTTCTTC
>-|TRBV27|TRBJ2-7|-
CASSLGDGGRSYEQYF
TGTGCCAGCAGTTTAGGGGATGGAGGACGCTCCTACGAGCAGTACTTC
>TRBD1|TRBV7-8|TRBJ2-2|-
CASSSTSNPGQVFENTGELFF
TGTGCCAGCAGCTCAACGAGCAACCCGGGACAGGTCTTCGAAAACACCGGGGAGCTGTTTTTT
>TRBD1|TRBV6-5|TRBJ2-7|-
CASRRQGARYEQYF
TGTGCCAGCAGAAGACAGGGGGCTCGGTACGAGCAGTACTTC
>-|TRBV30|TRBJ1-6|-
CAWSPPSPGGVSNSPLHF
TGTGCCTGGAGCCCACCCTCTCCGGGGGGCGTAAGTAATTCACCCCTCCACTTT
>TRBD1|TRBV7-8|TRBJ2-7|-
CASSFSGTGGHEQYF
TGTGCCAGCAGCTTTTCCGGGACAGGGGGTCACGAGCAGTACTTC
>-|TRBV3-1|TRBJ2-1|-
CASSLNFNEQFF
TGTGCCAGCAGCCTAAACTTCAATGAGCAGTTCTTC
>TRBD1|TRBV7-6|TRBJ2-5|few
CASSFRQGQTQYF
TGTGCCAGCAGCTTCCGACAGGGGCAGACCCAGTACTTC
>-|TRBV29-1|TRBJ2-1|-
CSAALNEQFF
TGCAGCGCCGCCCTCAATGAGCAGTTCTTC
>TRBD1|TRBV2|TRBJ2-3|-
CASSDKGNRGLLTDTQYF
TGTGCCAGCAGTGATAAAGGAAACAGGGGGCTATTGACAGATACGCAGTATTTT
>TRBD2|TRBV28|TRBJ2-3|-
CASTASGTLSDTQYF
TGTGCCAGCACCGCTAGCGGGACCCTCTCAGATACGCAGTATTTT
>-|TRBV7-6|TRBJ2-1|few
CASSLGRFEQFF
TGTGCCAGCAGCTTAGGCCGGTTTGAGCAGTTCTTC
>TRBD1|TRBV7-9|TRBJ1-6|few
CASSSPGQGYTPLHF
TGTGCCAGCAGCTCCCCGGGACAGGGGTATACACCCCTCCACTTT
>-|TRBV9|TRBJ2-1|-
CASSSFNEQFF
TGTGCCAGTAGCTCGTTCAATGAGCAGTTCTTC
>-|TRBV2|TRBJ2-4|-
CASSEGGRLAKNIQYF
TGTGCCAGCAGTGAGGGGGGGCGCCTAGCCAAAAACATTCAGTACTTC
>-|TRBV5-1|TRBJ2-5|-
CASSTAGTGETQYF
TGCGCCAGCAGCACTGCGGGGACGGGGGAGACCCAGTACTTC
>-|TRBV5-6|TRBJ2-1|once
CASSFMNDEQFF
TGTGCCAGCAGCTTCATGAACGATGAGCAGTTCTTC